A single sample is the source of the 23 T cell receptor beta chains below, sequenced in a study of PD-1 blockade in mismatch repair-deficient tumors. Clones were read by immunoSEQ multiplex PCR, and TCRdb kept only the in-frame ones, dropping some. The table includes over 30,000 clones, approximately 84% detected once. The starting material was PBMCs, obtained approximately 6 weeks after starting pembrolizumab. These receptors came from an adult with mismatch repair-deficient cancer.

The rearrangement links TRBV14 to TRBJ2-3, with D maybe TRBD1 (6 bases). The CDR3 is 19 amino acids. From germline, CDR1 is SGHDN and CDR2 FVKESK. Deletions cut 0 bases from V and 2 bases from J, with 21 bases between. The CDR3 here is CASSQDPSKAGVTTDTQYF. CDR3 DNA sequence: TGTGCCAGCAGCCAAGATCCCTCTAAGGCAGGGGTCACCACAGATACGCAGTATTTT.

The chain has TRBV28 and TRBJ2-1; TRBD1 aligns across 7 bases. This CDR3 has 15 residues. V was clipped by 6 bases and J by 3 bases; unmatched bases: 8. The germline CDR1 and CDR2 sequences are MDHEN and SYDVKM. The CDR3 nucleotides read TGTGCCAGCAGGCCCCCGAGACAGGGCTACAATGAGCAGTTCTTC. Translation gives CASRPPRQGYNEQFF.

This chain connects TRBV19 to TRBJ1-5; tentative D call: TRBD1 (5 bases). V was cut by 2 bases and J by 6 bases, with 14 bases left in between. The CDR3 consists of 15 residues. Germline V CDR1 and CDR2: LNHDA, SQIVND (reference sequence). The CDR3 DNA reads as TGTGCCAGTAGTATAATATGGGGCAGAGTTCAGCCCCAGCATTTT. Encoded protein: CASSIIWGRVQPQHF.

V gene TRBV6-1 combines with J gene TRBJ2-7; unclear D gene. The CDR3 has 15 residues. V gave up 7 bases and J gave up 0 bases, with 16 bases separating them. Germline-derived CDR1 and CDR2 are MNHNS and SASEGT. The CDR3 loop reads CASILKADSSYEQYF. The CDR3 region has the DNA TGTGCCAGCATCTTGAAGGCGGATAGCTCCTACGAGCAGTACTTC.

This rearrangement joins TRBV19 to TRBJ1-2; D may be TRBD1 (6 bases). Germline lookup yields CDR1 LNHDA and CDR2 SQIVND (reference sequence). CDR3 length: 16 amino acids. Trimming cost V 8 bases and J 0 bases, with 19 bases left between them. CDR3 DNA sequence: TGTGCCAGTGGGGACGGGGGGCGAGGGGCTAACTATGGCTACACCTTC. Protein: CASGDGGRGANYGYTF.

The rearrangement links TRBV15 to TRBJ1-4; 9 positions agree with TRBD1. The CDR3 extends over 15 amino acids. The trim removed 1 base at V and 8 bases at J, leaving 5 bases unmatched. Germline loops: CDR1 LNHNV, CDR2 YYDKDF (reference sequence). CDR3 nucleotide sequence: TGTGCCACCAGCAGAGCGCCACAGGGGGCAGAAAAACTGTTTTTT. It translates to CATSRAPQGAEKLFF.

The rearrangement uses TRBV30 and TRBJ2-7; D might be TRBD2 (5 bases). The CDR3 has 12 residues. V was cut by 0 bases and J by 7 bases, with 10 bases left in between. CDR1 is GTSNPN and CDR2 is SVGIG in the germline V gene (reference sequence). The DNA of the CDR3 is TGTGCCTGGAGTGTTTCGGGGTGGGAGCAGTACTTC. As protein: CAWSVSGWEQYF.

The sample holds one count of this clone. The chain carries TRBV30 and TRBJ1-5, with TRBD1 identical over 7 bases. Trimming at V came to 2 bases and at J to 2 bases, leaving 3 bases not matched to a gene. CDR3 length: 14 amino acids. Germline V CDR1 and CDR2: GTSNPN, SVGIG (reference sequence). The CDR3 reads CAWSTQGGNQPQHF. DNA for the CDR3: TGTGCCTGGAGTACTCAGGGGGGCAATCAGCCCCAGCATTTT. The full variable domain, rest sourced from reference TRBV30 and TRBJ1-5, is SQTIHQWPATLVQPVGSPLSLECTVEGTSNPNLYWYRQAAGRGLQLLFYSVGIGQISSEVPQNLSASRPQDRQFILSSKKLLLSDSGFYLCAWSTQGGNQPQHFGDGTRLSIL.

The rearrangement uses TRBV11-3 and TRBJ2-3; D call uncertain. This CDR3 spans 16 amino acids. Trimming took 6 bases from V and 2 from J, leaving 18 bases between them. Germline assignment: CDR1 SGHNT and CDR2 YENEEA. The CDR3 region has the DNA TGTGCCAGCAGTCCCTTCTTGGGCACCTACACAGATACGCAGTATTTT. Its translation is CASSPFLGTYTDTQYF.

The chain couples TRBV5-1 to TRBJ2-1, with a tentative D call TRBD2 (6 bases). Germline V gene lookup returns CDR1 SGHRS and CDR2 YFSETQ. The CDR3 extends over 15 amino acids. V was pared by 0 bases and J by 3 bases, with 10 bases between. The CDR3 region has the DNA TGCGCCAGCAGCTTGGACGCGGGAAGCTACAATGAGCAGTTCTTC. Encoded protein: CASSLDAGSYNEQFF.

J is TRBJ2-3 and V is TRBV7-3; D unresolved. In germline, CDR1 is SGHTA, CDR2 FQGTGA. This CDR3 comprises 14 residues. Trimming took off 2 bases at V and 2 bases at J, with 8 bases between the two ends. The CDR3 protein is CASSLAQATDTQYF. DNA for the CDR3: TGTGCCAGCAGCTTAGCGCAGGCCACAGATACGCAGTATTTT.

Only a few counts were recorded for this clone. CDR3 sequence reads: CASSLGHFQQALSYEQYF. CDR3 nucleotides: TGTGCCAGCAGCTTGGGTCATTTCCAGCAGGCCCTCTCCTACGAGCAGTACTTC. The chain combines TRBV5-8 with TRBJ2-7; D uncertain. Per the germline V gene, CDR1 is SGHTS and CDR2 is YDEGEE. Trimming pared 0 bases from V and 0 bases from J, leaving 19 bases between. The length of the CDR3 is 18 residues.

The chain links TRBV10-1 to TRBJ1-4; 8 bases fit TRBD1. J lost 8 bases, V lost 6 bases, and 8 bases had no gene match. CDR1 WNHNN and CDR2 SYGVQD come from the germline V gene (reference sequence). This CDR3 is built from 14 residues. CDR3 protein: CASSDGTGFEKLFF. CDR3 sequence (DNA): TGCGCCAGCAGCGATGGGACAGGATTCGAAAAACTGTTTTTT.

This chain uses TRBV25-1 with TRBJ1-6; 8 positions match TRBD1. The trim removed 5 bases at V and 8 bases at J, leaving 5 bases unmatched. Per the germline V gene, CDR1 is MGHDK and CDR2 is SYGVNS. The CDR3 has 14 amino acids. CDR3 sequence: CASSPTGGDSPLHF. Here the CDR3 DNA reads TGTGCCAGCAGTCCCACAGGGGGTGATTCACCCCTCCACTTT.

The chain joins TRBV7-2 to TRBJ2-5, with 14 bases aligning to TRBD2. The CDR3 totals 18 residues. CDR1 and CDR2 (germline): SGHTA, FQGNSA. Trimming at V came to 2 bases and at J to 2 bases, leaving 7 bases not matched to a gene. The CDR3 protein is CASSLQGTSGSSQETQYF. Here the CDR3 DNA reads TGTGCCAGCAGCTTACAAGGGACTAGCGGGAGCAGTCAAGAGACCCAGTACTTC.

The V gene is TRBV9, the J gene TRBJ2-1; 10 nucleotides agree with TRBD2. The germline gives CDR1 SGDLS, CDR2 YYNGEE. The ends lost 0 bases at V and 2 bases at J; junction bases unmatched: 11. The CDR3 extends over 19 amino acids. The CDR3 coding sequence is TGTGCCAGCAGCGTAGCACCCCTAGCGGGAGTATTGACCTACAATGAGCAGTTCTTC. It encodes CASSVAPLAGVLTYNEQFF.

This chain uses TRBV7-9 with TRBJ1-2, with 11 bases fitting TRBD1. CDR3 size: 15 residues. Looked up from germline, CDR1 is SEHNR and CDR2 is FQNEAQ (reference sequence). Trimming took 3 bases from V and 5 from J; bases not matched to a gene: 5. The CDR3 sequence is CASSFSGTGGYGYTF. DNA of the CDR3: TGTGCCAGCAGCTTCTCCGGGACAGGGGGTTATGGCTACACCTTC.

The rearrangement uses TRBV9 and TRBJ2-1, with TRBD2 as a possible D gene (6 bases). V lost 3 bases and J lost 4, with 23 bases in between. This CDR3 is 18 amino acids long. The germline V gene encodes CDR1 SGDLS and CDR2 YYNGEE. The CDR3 region is CASSAPTGPSAYYNEQFF. CDR3 DNA sequence: TGTGCCAGCAGCGCTCCTACAGGCCCTAGCGCGTATTACAATGAGCAGTTCTTC.

The chain carries TRBV7-8 and TRBJ2-5; 9 positions match TRBD2. CDR1 SGHVS and CDR2 FQNEAQ come from the germline V gene. V was pared by 4 bases and J by 1 base, with 4 bases of the junction left unmatched. This CDR3 comprises 15 residues. In DNA, the CDR3 is TGTGCCAGCAGCTCCCAGACTAGCGGCCAAGAGACCCAGTACTTC. It yields the protein CASSSQTSGQETQYF.

This chain links TRBV9 with TRBJ2-3; D possibly corresponds to TRBD1 (5 bases). The ends were cut back, 0 bases at V and 3 bases at J, with 20 bases in the middle. The CDR3 loop spans 18 amino acids. Germline V lookup: CDR1 SGDLS, CDR2 YYNGEE. The CDR3 region has the DNA TGTGCCAGCAGCGTAGGCTTTTCAGCAGGGCGTTTTACAGATACGCAGTATTTT. Protein sequence: CASSVGFSAGRFTDTQYF.

V is TRBV5-1 and J is TRBJ1-4; D remains unclear. CDR3 length: 15 residues. The V gene lost 1 base and the J gene lost 7 bases, with 14 bases spanning the gap. Germline loops: CDR1 SGHRS, CDR2 YFSETQ. CDR3 in DNA: TGCGCCAGCAGCTTGCTAAGCGGCTCTATTGAAAAACTGTTTTTT. Translation gives CASSLLSGSIEKLFF.

The rearrangement joins TRBV11-2 to TRBJ2-7; TRBD1 matches at 7 bases. V dropped 5 bases and J dropped 6; count of bases not matched to a gene: 10. CDR1 and CDR2 (germline): SGHAT, FQNNGV. This CDR3 spans 14 amino acids. The CDR3 nucleotides are TGTGCCAGCAGCCCCACGACAGGGATCCTCGAGCAGTACTTC. Its protein is CASSPTTGILEQYF.

The chain has TRBV27 and TRBJ2-3, with D possibly being TRBD2 (6 bases). Trimming took 5 bases from V and 2 from J, leaving 14 bases between them. CDR1 and CDR2 from the germline V gene are MNHEY and SMNVEV (reference sequence). The CDR3 runs 15 residues. CDR3 sequence (DNA): TGTGCCAGCAGTCCGGGACTTTCCTCCACAGATACGCAGTATTTT. This sequence encodes CASSPGLSSTDTQYF.